One and the same sample provided the 6 T cell receptor beta chains below, sequenced in a study of T cells in Graves' hyperthyroidism and ophthalmopathy. TCR beta CDR3 regions were amplified from RNA transcripts. The HTBI primer set served for first-round RT-PCR of the TCR CDR3. TCRdb processed the multiplex PCR reads anew with MiXCR; each CDR3 protein has one entry. In the table there are nearly 250,000 distinct CDR3 sequences, almost 25% of which are singletons. The sequencing sample was made of blood. These TCRs come from a woman in her thirties or forties with Graves' ophthalmopathy.

The chain combines TRBV2 with TRBJ1-5, with 7 bases matching TRBD1. This CDR3 is 15 amino acids long. CDR1 and CDR2 from the germline V gene are SNHLY and FYNNEI. Trimming cost V 8 bases and J 3 bases; bases outside gene matches: 10. In DNA, the CDR3 is TGTGCCAGCTCCTTCCGACAGGGAAACAATCAGCCCCAGCATTTT. Amino acids: CASSFRQGNNQPQHF. The full variable domain, in which reference TRBV2 and TRBJ1-5 provide the parts outside the CDR3, is EPEVTQTPSHQVTQMGQEVILRCVPISNHLYFYWYRQILGQKVEFLVSFYNNEISEKSEIFDDQFSVERPDGSNFTLKIRSTKLEDSAMYFCASSFRQGNNQPQHFGDGTRLSIL.

This clonotype was detected ten times or more. The J gene is TRBJ1-5, the V gene TRBV4-1; 7 nucleotides line up with TRBD1. Germline trimming cut 2 bases from V and 5 bases from J; bases unmatched to any gene: 12. Germline assignment: CDR1 MGHRA and CDR2 YSYEKL. The CDR3 sequence is 17 residues long. The CDR3 is CASSQPMGRDRDQPQHF. In nucleotides, the CDR3 is TGCGCCAGCAGCCAACCTATGGGCCGGGACAGAGATCAGCCCCAGCATTTT.

The CDR3 sequence is CASRRSKENTEAFF. The CDR3, as DNA: TGTGCCAGCAGGAGATCCAAGGAGAACACTGAAGCTTTCTTT. The chain recombines TRBV28 with TRBJ1-1; D is unclear. This CDR3 has 14 amino acids. V was trimmed by 6 bases and J by 1 base, leaving 12 bases between them. Germline V gene sequence: CDR1 MDHEN, CDR2 SYDVKM.

This chain connects TRBV6-5 to TRBJ1-2; D possibly corresponds to TRBD1 (6 bases). There are 15 residues in the CDR3. V shed 2 bases and J shed 0 bases, with 10 bases lying between them. Germline V gene data show CDR1 as MNHEY and CDR2 as SVGAGI. CDR3 region: CASSYLRGTNYGYTF. CDR3 nucleotides: TGTGCCAGCAGTTACCTCAGGGGAACTAACTATGGCTACACCTTC.

CDR3 bases: TGCAGCGTTGATGAGGCACGGACAGGACGGAATGGCTACACCTTC. Encoded protein: CSVDEARTGRNGYTF. The genes are TRBV29-1 and TRBJ1-2; 7 nucleotides align to TRBD1. This CDR3 has 15 residues. CDR1 is SQVTM and CDR2 is ANQGSEA in the germline V gene. Trimming took 3 bases from V and 6 from J; bases not matched to a gene: 13.

The chain couples TRBV28 to TRBJ2-5; D call uncertain. This CDR3 contains 14 residues. The germline V gene encodes CDR1 MDHEN and CDR2 SYDVKM. V shed 4 bases and J shed 0 bases, with 9 bases lying between them. CDR3 DNA sequence: TGTGCCAGCAGTTACACTACAAACCAAGAGACCCAGTACTTC. Translation: CASSYTTNQETQYF.